This is a list of T cell receptor beta chains from one sample in a study of blood T cell repertoires in COVID-19. Only in-frame clones appear in the TCRdb table, and some are missing; sequencing was by immunoSEQ multiplex PCR. The table lists roughly 410,000 clones, over 75% of them singletons, with about 2.1% in the top ten. Sequencing was performed on peripheral blood. The receptors derive from an older woman with COVID-19, enrolled during active disease. CDR3s include the opening cysteine and the closing phenylalanine or tryptophan. A D gene is named only where the DNA matches it firmly. The size entry is marked missing in some rows and otherwise reads once, few, many or a size class.

d_gene,v_gene,j_gene,abundance,CDR3nt,CDR3aa
-,TRBV3-1/TRBV3-2,TRBJ1-3,-,TGTGCCAGCAGCCTGCCGGGAGCGAGGGGAAACACCATATATTTT,CASSLPGARGNTIYF
TRBD2,TRBV27,TRBJ2-3,-,TGTGCCAGCAGCAGGCGTCGGGGGGGGAGGGGAGATACGCAGTATTTT,CASSRRRGGRGDTQYF
TRBD1,TRBV3-1/TRBV3-2,TRBJ2-2,-,TGTGCCAGCAGCCGCACAGGGGCCGGGGAGCTGTTTTTT,CASSRTGAGELFF
TRBD2,TRBV6-5,TRBJ2-7,-,TGTGCCAGCAGTTACTCTGGGGGGGTGGACGAGCAGTACTTC,CASSYSGGVDEQYF
-,TRBV7-3,TRBJ1-1,few,TGTGCCAGCAGCCCTTTGGGGGGTAACACTGAAGCTTTCTTT,CASSPLGGNTEAFF
TRBD1,TRBV5-8,TRBJ2-7,-,TGTGCCAGCAGCCCATCTCTTTTACCGGGACAGGGGAAGCAGTACTTC,CASSPSLLPGQGKQYF
TRBD2,TRBV3-1/TRBV3-2,TRBJ2-1,-,TGTGCCAGCAGCCAAGATACGGGGACTAGCGGGGGGGCTCTCTACAATGAGCAGTTCTTC,CASSQDTGTSGGALYNEQFF
TRBD1,TRBV4-2,TRBJ2-3,-,TGTGCCAGCAGCCAATACCTTCAGGGGGCCGTCACAGATACGCAGTATTTT,CASSQYLQGAVTDTQYF
-,TRBV10-3,TRBJ1-6,-,TGTGCCATCAGTACCGGGACTAGTAATTCACCCCTCCACTTT,CAISTGTSNSPLHF
TRBD1,TRBV5-3,TRBJ1-5,few,TGTGCCAGAAGCTTCAGGACAGGGAAAGGTCAGCCCCAGCATTTT,CARSFRTGKGQPQHF
TRBD1,TRBV7-6,TRBJ2-7,-,TGTGCCAGCAGCCTCCGGGACAGGGCCTACGAGCAGTACTTC,CASSLRDRAYEQYF
-,TRBV6-6,TRBJ2-3,-,TGTGCTACTACAGGAGGGGCGGCAGATACGCAGTATTTT,CATTGGAADTQYF
-,TRBV13,TRBJ2-2,-,TGTGCCAGCAGGTCGAAACAGGGAGCCGGGGAGCTGTTTTTT,CASRSKQGAGELFF
-,TRBV20-1,TRBJ1-2,once,TGCAGTGCTAGTGTACGGGACAAGATATTTGGCTACACCTTC,CSASVRDKIFGYTF
-,TRBV27,TRBJ2-7,few,TGTGCCAGCAGTCCCGGGACACCTGGATACTACGAGCAGTACTTC,CASSPGTPGYYEQYF
-,TRBV7-9,TRBJ2-2,-,TGTGCCAGCAGCTCTCAGGGTAGTACCACCGGGGAGCTGTTTTTT,CASSSQGSTTGELFF
TRBD1,TRBV19,TRBJ1-4,-,TGTGCCAGTAGAAGACAGGGGGTCATAGGCGGTAATGAAAAACTGTTTTTT,CASRRQGVIGGNEKLFF
-,TRBV19,TRBJ1-2,-,TGTGCCAGTAGGGAAAAGGGGCAGTTCTATGGCTACACCTTC,CASREKGQFYGYTF
TRBD1,TRBV7-6,TRBJ1-1,-,TGTGCCAGCAGCTTCACAGGGGGAGACACTGAAGCTTTCTTT,CASSFTGGDTEAFF
-,TRBV30,TRBJ2-2,-,TGTGCCTGGGGGGACACTAACACCGGGGAGCTGTTTTTT,CAWGDTNTGELFF
-,TRBV29-1,TRBJ1-5,once,TGCAGCGCCGGGGGGGGTTGGAATCAGCCCCAGCATTTT,CSAGGGWNQPQHF
-,TRBV3-1/TRBV3-2,TRBJ2-2,-,TGTGCCAGCAGCCAAAACCCTCCAGGTGCAACGAACACCGGGGAGCTGTTTTTT,CASSQNPPGATNTGELFF
TRBD2,TRBV5-1,TRBJ2-2,-,TGCGCCAGCACCACGAGGACTAGCGGGTCCTTAACCGGGGAGCTGTTTTTT,CASTTRTSGSLTGELFF
TRBD1,TRBV12-3/TRBV12-4,TRBJ1-1,-,TGTGCCAGCAGTTGGACAGGGGACACTGAAGCTTTCTTT,CASSWTGDTEAFF
TRBD2,TRBV28,TRBJ2-1,few,TGTGCCAGCACCGGGGGGGCGTATGAGCAGTTCTTC,CASTGGAYEQFF
TRBD1,TRBV28,TRBJ1-4,-,TGTGCCAGCAGCCGGGACAGCGAGCGGGAAAAACTGTTTTTT,CASSRDSEREKLFF
-,TRBV5-6,TRBJ1-3,-,TGTGCCAGCAGCTTGGCCTTAGTCTCTGGAAACACCATATATTTT,CASSLALVSGNTIYF
-,TRBV6-1,TRBJ1-6,-,TGTGCCAGCAGTGATTCAGGGCAGGGTTCACCCCTCCACTTT,CASSDSGQGSPLHF
-,TRBV6-5,TRBJ1-5,-,TGTGCCAGCAGGGCAGGGAATCAGCCCCAGCATTTT,CASRAGNQPQHF
-,TRBV18,TRBJ2-3,-,TGTGCCAGCTCACAAGCAAGAGGGGATACGCAGTATTTT,CASSQARGDTQYF
-,TRBV10-3,TRBJ1-1,-,TGTGCCATCAGCCGAACCGGGAACACTGAAGCTTTCTTT,CAISRTGNTEAFF
-,TRBV2,TRBJ1-1,few,TGTGCCAGCAGTGAATGGGGAGCCCGTGTGACTGAAGCTTTCTTT,CASSEWGARVTEAFF
TRBD2,TRBV29-1,TRBJ2-7,-,TGCAGCGTTGTCGGACTAGATTTCTACGAGCAGTACTTC,CSVVGLDFYEQYF
TRBD2,TRBV7-2,TRBJ2-7,-,TGTGCCAGCAGCTTAGAAGCGGGGGCCGACTACGAGCAGTACTTC,CASSLEAGADYEQYF
-,TRBV3-1/TRBV3-2,TRBJ2-5,-,TGTGCCAGCAGCCAAGGGGGAGGAGAGACCCAGTACTTC,CASSQGGGETQYF
-,TRBV7-9,TRBJ2-3,-,TGTGCCAGCAGCTTAGGGCTGTCCACAGATACGCAGTATTTT,CASSLGLSTDTQYF
TRBD2,TRBV19,TRBJ2-3,-,TGTGCCACGAGACTAGCGGGGGGGCCAGATACGCAGTATTTT,CATRLAGGPDTQYF
TRBD2,TRBV2,TRBJ2-2,-,TGTGCCAGCGAGCGGGGGACCAACACCGGGGAGCTGTTTTTT,CASERGTNTGELFF
TRBD1,TRBV5-1,TRBJ1-3,few,TGCGCCAGCAGCTTTACAGGGGACGGAAACACCATATATTTT,CASSFTGDGNTIYF
-,TRBV14,TRBJ1-3,-,TGTGCCAGCAGCCCCTTCTCGGTGGGAAACACCATATATTTT,CASSPFSVGNTIYF
-,TRBV7-9,TRBJ1-3,-,TGTGCCAGCAGCTTACGTTCGGGGGTTACCTCTGGAAACACCATATATTTT,CASSLRSGVTSGNTIYF
-,TRBV28,TRBJ2-7,-,TGTGCCAGCACCGAGAAAGGTGCCAGGCACTACGAGCAGTACTTC,CASTEKGARHYEQYF
TRBD1,TRBV19,TRBJ1-2,few,TGTGCCAGTAGAGGACAGGGTGAGAATGGCTACACCTTC,CASRGQGENGYTF
TRBD2,TRBV9,TRBJ2-5,-,TGTGCCAGCAGCGCCGGACTAGCGGCATTCCAAGAGACCCAGTACTTC,CASSAGLAAFQETQYF
-,TRBV19,TRBJ2-7,-,TGTGCCAGTAGTATCAGGGTCGCCTACGAGCAGTACTTC,CASSIRVAYEQYF
-,TRBV10-1,TRBJ2-1,-,TGCGCCAGCAGCAAAAGACAGGAGCCCGGGCGGGACAATGAGCAGTTCTTC,CASSKRQEPGRDNEQFF
-,TRBV7-9,TRBJ2-1,-,TGTGCCAGCAGCTTACTCGAGGGACATCATCCGTTCTTC,CASSLLEGHHPFF
-,TRBV5-1,TRBJ2-5,-,TGCGCCAGCAGCCCCCTCAGGGAAGAGACCCAGTACTTC,CASSPLREETQYF